The 24 T cell receptor beta chains listed next were all sequenced from one sample in a study of blood T cell repertoires in COVID-19. The repertoire was sequenced with immunoSEQ multiplex PCR; TCRdb's copy has only in-frame clones and lacks some. The sample has about 170,000 clones; 83% are singletons. Sequenced material: peripheral blood. These TCRs come from an elderly woman with acute or convalescent COVID-19.

CDR3: CASSPRVGGVETQYF. The CDR3 DNA is TGTGCCAGCAGCCCCCGGGTGGGGGGAGTAGAGACCCAGTACTTC. The chain links TRBV3-1 (or the pseudogene TRBV3-2) to TRBJ2-5, with D perhaps TRBD2 (6 bases). Germline CDR1 is LGHDT and CDR2 is YNNKEL (reference sequence). With 4 bases removed from V and 4 bases from J, the gap between germline ends came to 16 bases. The CDR3 extends over 15 amino acids.

V is TRBV27 and J is TRBJ2-2; D not resolved. Germline assignment: CDR1 MNHEY and CDR2 SMNVEV (reference sequence). The CDR3 consists of 15 residues. V was pared by 2 bases and J by 2 bases, with 9 bases between. The CDR3 protein is CASSLNGGNTGELFF. As DNA, the CDR3 is TGTGCCAGCAGTTTAAACGGCGGAAACACCGGGGAGCTGTTTTTT.

This clone was observed once. V and J are TRBV28 and TRBJ2-1; the D gene is possibly TRBD2 (6 bases). This CDR3 is built from 17 residues. V lost 7 bases and J lost 0, with 19 bases in between. In germline, CDR1 is MDHEN, CDR2 SYDVKM. The DNA for the CDR3 is TGTGCCAGCACCGGAAGCCGGACTACGAACTCCTACAATGAGCAGTTCTTC. Translation gives CASTGSRTTNSYNEQFF.

V and J are TRBV5-1 and TRBJ1-2; D possibly corresponds to TRBD1 (5 bases). Trimming stripped 0 bases from V and 4 bases from J, with 10 bases between. CDR1 SGHRS and CDR2 YFSETQ come from the germline V gene. This CDR3 contains 14 residues. The CDR3 DNA reads TGCGCCAGCAGCTTGGAAGGTCAGGGCTATGGCTACACCTTC. Translating it yields CASSLEGQGYGYTF.

The genes are TRBV4-2 and TRBJ2-3; 13 nucleotides match TRBD2. The CDR3 length is 19 residues. V dropped 0 bases and J dropped 2; count of bases not matched to a gene: 8. Germline-derived CDR1 and CDR2 are LGHNA and YNFKEQ. The CDR3 DNA reads TGTGCCAGCAGCCAAGAAACTAGCGGGGGGGGAACCCTCACAGATACGCAGTATTTT. It encodes CASSQETSGGGTLTDTQYF.

The rearrangement joins TRBV6-2 or TRBV6-3 to TRBJ2-7, with a tentative D call TRBD1 (6 bases). Germline CDR1 is MNHEY and CDR2 is SVGEGT. The CDR3 consists of 16 residues. V lost 2 bases to trimming and J lost 3 bases, with 17 bases between them. The DNA of the CDR3 is TGTGCCAGCAGTTACCCCGAGGGGGACACCATCTACGAGCAGTACTTC. As protein: CASSYPEGDTIYEQYF.

The V and J genes are TRBV19 and TRBJ2-3; TRBD2 matches 16 bases. The V gene's germline CDR1 is LNHDA and CDR2 SQIVND (reference sequence). V dropped 0 bases and J dropped 0; count of bases not matched to a gene: 9. There are 21 residues in the CDR3. The CDR3 region is CASSIEPGLAGGPSSTDTQYF. CDR3 coding DNA: TGTGCCAGTAGTATAGAACCGGGACTAGCGGGAGGGCCATCGAGCACAGATACGCAGTATTTT.

Regarding this clone: The sample has other DNA sequences that encode this CDR3 too. The chain employs TRBV29-1 and TRBJ1-1; 8 bases map to TRBD1. Germline lookup yields CDR1 SQVTM and CDR2 ANQGSEA. V trimming: 1 base; J trimming: 5 bases; junction bases outside the gene matches: 9. The CDR3 totals 15 residues. Here the CDR3 reads CSVEGSGGEETEAFF. The DNA of the CDR3 is TGCAGCGTTGAAGGATCAGGGGGCGAGGAAACTGAAGCTTTCTTT.

This chain connects TRBV29-1 to TRBJ2-7, with 10 positions matching TRBD1. V was clipped by 5 bases and J by 3 bases; unmatched bases: 4. This CDR3 comprises 13 residues. From germline, CDR1 is SQVTM and CDR2 ANQGSEA. CDR3 DNA: TGCAGCGTTAGAAGGGACAGGGGCTACGAGCAGTACTTC. The encoded protein is CSVRRDRGYEQYF.

The chain links TRBV5-1 to TRBJ2-2, with TRBD1 matching over 10 bases. Germline V gene lookup returns CDR1 SGHRS and CDR2 YFSETQ. This CDR3 comprises 16 residues. After removal of 3 bases from V and 0 bases from J, the junction contained 2 bases not matched to a gene. CDR3 in amino acids: CASSSGQGANTGELFF. Written as DNA, the CDR3 is TGCGCCAGCAGCTCAGGACAGGGGGCGAACACCGGGGAGCTGTTTTTT. Complete variable domain (other parts from reference TRBV5-1 and TRBJ2-2): KAGVTQTPRYLIKTRGQQVTLSCSPISGHRSVSWYQQTPGQGLQFLFEYFSETQRNKGNFPGRFSGRQFSNSRSEMNVSTLELGDSALYLCASSSGQGANTGELFFGEGSRLTVL.

The chain couples TRBV4-1 to TRBJ2-4, with 8 bases lining up with TRBD2. The CDR3 extends over 17 amino acids. Germline CDR1 and CDR2: MGHRA and YSYEKL. The V gene end was trimmed by 0 bases and the J gene end by 8 bases; junction bases not matched to a gene: 12. CDR3 protein: CASSQEYRRGAGDIQYF. DNA for the CDR3: TGCGCCAGCAGCCAAGAGTATAGGCGGGGGGCGGGAGACATTCAGTACTTC.

CDR3 region: CASSRMRGETEAFF. The DNA for the CDR3 is TGTGCCAGCAGCCGAATGCGCGGGGAGACTGAAGCTTTCTTT. The chain links TRBV28 to TRBJ1-1, with D unclear. Germline V gives CDR1 MDHEN, CDR2 SYDVKM. The CDR3 is 14 amino acids. The V gene lost 6 bases and the J gene lost 5 bases, with 16 bases spanning the gap.

The chain employs TRBV6-1 and TRBJ2-6; D may be TRBD2 (5 bases). The CDR3 is made up of 14 amino acids. Germline values: CDR1 MNHNS, CDR2 SASEGT. V shed 3 bases and J shed 2 bases, with 5 bases lying between them. The CDR3 protein is CASSDGTGANVLTF. The CDR3 coding sequence is TGTGCCAGCAGTGACGGGACTGGGGCCAACGTCCTGACTTTC.

This clone came up once. This chain links TRBV7-6 with TRBJ2-5, with D possibly TRBD2 on 5 matching bases. V was clipped by 5 bases and J by 1 base, with 11 bases between them. CDR1 is SGHVS, CDR2 FNYEAQ, per germline. The CDR3 covers 14 residues. The CDR3 region is CASSQRGSQETQYF. For the CDR3, the DNA is TGTGCCAGCAGCCAACGGGGTTCCCAAGAGACCCAGTACTTC.

The chain links TRBV7-2 to TRBJ2-7, with D hard to call. The CDR3 sequence is 14 residues long. Deletions cut 5 bases from V and 0 bases from J, with 11 bases between. Germline V gene sequence: CDR1 SGHTA, CDR2 FQGNSA. The CDR3 loop is CASSVDSNSYEQYF. The CDR3 DNA follows: TGTGCCAGCAGCGTCGACTCCAACTCCTACGAGCAGTACTTC.

The V gene is TRBV3-1 (or the pseudogene TRBV3-2), the J gene TRBJ2-3, with 10 bases matching TRBD2. The V and J ends lost 4 bases and 1 base, in that order; junction bases with no gene match: 2. CDR3 length: 15 amino acids. Germline V CDR1 and CDR2: LGHDT, YNNKEL (reference sequence). In nucleotides, the CDR3 is TGTGCCAGCAGCCGAGCGGGGGGGGGCACAGATACGCAGTATTTT. Protein product: CASSRAGGGTDTQYF.

The chain links TRBV18 to TRBJ2-7, with D maybe TRBD1 (5 bases). Germline V gives CDR1 KGHSH, CDR2 LQKENI. The V end was cut by 4 bases, the J end by 2 bases, with 21 bases between. CDR3 size: 17 residues. CDR3 nucleotide sequence: TGTGCCAGCTCACTACTGAACCCAGGGTCCCCAACCTACGAGCAGTACTTC. This sequence encodes CASSLLNPGSPTYEQYF.

The table lists this clone with a few counts. CDR3 region: CASSVGGNSGNTIYF. CDR3 in DNA: TGTGCCAGCAGCGTAGGAGGGAACTCTGGAAACACCATATATTTT. The genes are TRBV9 and TRBJ1-3; D is undetermined. This CDR3 is built from 15 residues. V was shortened by 0 bases and J by 0 bases, with 7 bases between the two germline ends. Germline CDR1 and CDR2: SGDLS and YYNGEE.

This chain joins TRBV24-1 and TRBJ2-1; tentatively, D is TRBD2 (6 bases). The germline gives CDR1 KGHDR, CDR2 SFDVKD. CDR3 length: 17 residues. The V and J ends lost 3 bases and 0 bases respectively, with 14 bases between them. In DNA form, the CDR3 reads TGTGCCACCAGTGATGGAGCGGGTGCTGACTCCTACAATGAGCAGTTCTTC. Translating it yields CATSDGAGADSYNEQFF.

The chain links TRBV30 to TRBJ1-4, with a tentative D call TRBD1 (5 bases). The CDR3 is 16 residues long. The germline V and J ends were trimmed by 6 bases and 4 bases, with 21 bases remaining between them. Looked up from germline, CDR1 is GTSNPN and CDR2 is SVGIG (reference sequence). CDR3 region: CACKDRSAGYNEKLFF. The CDR3 DNA is TGTGCCTGTAAAGACAGAAGCGCCGGATATAATGAAAAACTGTTTTTT.

The chain combines TRBV10-1 with TRBJ1-1, with D tentatively TRBD1 (5 bases). Between the trimmed V and J ends, which lost 3 bases and 2 bases, there was a span of 31 bases. Germline CDR1 WNHNN, CDR2 SYGVQD (reference sequence). This CDR3 region has 21 residues. The CDR3 DNA follows: TGCGCCAGCAGTGAAATGGTATTGGGACTAAGGGTGTTTAGGGGAAACACTGAAGCTTTCTTT. Translation: CASSEMVLGLRVFRGNTEAFF.

The chain links TRBV6-4 to TRBJ2-1; D possibly corresponds to TRBD2 (6 bases). The V gene's germline CDR1 is MRHNA and CDR2 SNTAGT. The V and J ends lost 5 bases and 3 bases respectively, with 8 bases between them. This CDR3 is 13 amino acids long. The CDR3 DNA sequence: TGTGCCAGCAGTCGGGACTTCTACAATGAGCAGTTCTTC. This translates into CASSRDFYNEQFF.

The chain carries TRBV9 and TRBJ1-1; 10 bases agree with TRBD1. Germline CDR1 and CDR2: SGDLS and YYNGEE. The CDR3 runs 17 residues. V gave up 4 bases and J gave up 5 bases; unmatched junction bases: 14. Here the CDR3 reads CASSSHSGTGVGTEAFF. The CDR3 DNA sequence: TGTGCCAGCAGCAGTCACTCCGGGACAGGGGTAGGGACTGAAGCTTTCTTT. Complete variable domain (other parts from reference TRBV9 and TRBJ1-1): DSGVTQTPKHLITATGQRVTLRCSPRSGDLSVYWYQQSLDQGLQFLIQYYNGEERAKGNILERFSAQQFPDLHSELNLSSLELGDSALYFCASSSHSGTGVGTEAFFGQGTRLTVV.

The CDR3 region has the DNA TGTGCCAGCAGAAAGGACAGGACCACCGGGGAGCTGTTTTTT. Translating gives CASRKDRTTGELFF. The rearrangement uses TRBV7-3 and TRBJ2-2; 7 bases line up with TRBD1. Unmatched junction bases numbered 5, after V lost 6 bases and J lost 4 bases. Germline assignment: CDR1 SGHTA and CDR2 FQGTGA. The CDR3 consists of 14 residues.